The 2 T cell receptor beta chains given below trace back to one sample, sequenced in a study of tumor-infiltrating lymphocytes in primary liver carcinoma. It was unsorted whole blood that yielded blood RNA, and germline DNA was also extracted. A primer matching the constant region was used to make TCR beta cDNA from approximately 0.45 ug of total RNA. Slightly modified ARM-PCR served as the procedure for the TCR beta libraries. These libraries came from three rounds of nested multiplex PCR. With TRBV1-TRBV30 forward primers and a C-beta reverse primer, the first two PCR rounds were run for 9 to 10 cycles each. TCRdb re-called the multiplex PCR reads with MiXCR, one entry per CDR3 protein. The repertoire holds approximately 330,000 distinct CDR3 sequences, with approximately 65% as singletons. Sequenced: peripheral blood. The receptors stem from a man aged 35 to 55 with primary liver carcinoma and hepatitis B virus infection.

This clonotype was seen just once. Since no conserved phenylalanine or tryptophan closes the CDR3, a read error is the likely cause. The rearrangement uses TRBV29-1 and TRBJ2-7; the D call may be TRBD1 or TRBD2 (5 bases each). CDR3 size: 11 residues. CDR1 and CDR2 from the germline V gene are SQVTM and ANQGSEA. V was trimmed by 6 bases and J by 9 bases, leaving 15 bases between them. CDR3 sequence: CSVGVYDVQYL. DNA of the CDR3: TGCAGCGTGGGGGTATATGACGTGCAGTACCTC.

A word on this clonotype: A read error may explain this, as a much larger clone is one base away. This chain connects TRBV6-5 to TRBJ1-2; the match to TRBD1 covers 11 bases. Germline CDR1 is MNHEY and CDR2 is SVGAGI. The CDR3 has 15 residues. CDR3 sequence reads: CGSSYSGQGAWGYTF. As DNA, the CDR3 is TGTGGCAGCAGTTACTCTGGACAGGGGGCCTGGGGCTACACCTTC.